Shown below are 21 T cell receptor beta chains from a single sample sequenced in a study of PD-1 blockade in classical Hodgkin lymphoma. The assay was immunoSEQ multiplex PCR, and TCRdb's table has in-frame clones only and misses some. The sample records roughly 14,000 clones, less than 70% being singletons. Autologous stem cell transplantation was followed by relapse in every patient, and brentuximab vedotin exposure varied. The sample was peripheral blood mononuclear cells (PBMCs), taken at baseline. The receptor set was obtained from a human donor with classical Hodgkin lymphoma.

This sequence joins TRBV7-6 and TRBJ2-3; 8 bases line up with TRBD2. Trimming removed 5 bases from V and 3 bases from J; junction bases left unmatched: 13. The germline gives CDR1 SGHVS, CDR2 FNYEAQ. The CDR3 contains 17 residues. CDR3 nucleotides: TGTGCCAGCAGCGTCACCCTTGCCGGGACTAGTACAGATACGCAGTATTTT. This gives the protein CASSVTLAGTSTDTQYF. Looking up the rest from reference TRBV7-6 and TRBJ2-3 gives the full variable domain: GAGVSQSPRYKVTKRGQDVALRCDPISGHVSLYWYRQALGQGPEFLTYFNYEAQQDKSGLPNDRFSAERPEGSISTLTIQRTEQRDSAMYRCASSVTLAGTSTDTQYFGPGTRLTVL.

The V call is TRBV27, the J call TRBJ1-1; D perhaps matches TRBD1 (6 bases). CDR1 is MNHEY, CDR2 SMNVEV, per germline (reference sequence). The ends were cut back, 6 bases at V and 0 bases at J, with 17 bases in the middle. The CDR3 totals 16 residues. The CDR3 reads CASSHHPGHLNTEAFF. In DNA, the CDR3 is TGTGCCAGCAGCCACCATCCGGGACACCTGAACACTGAAGCTTTCTTT.

V gene TRBV7-2 combines with J gene TRBJ2-7; 9 bases match TRBD2. After removal of 1 base from V and 2 bases from J, the junction contained 3 bases not matched to a gene. Germline V lookup: CDR1 SGHTA, CDR2 FQGNSA. This CDR3 contains 15 residues. The CDR3 bases are TGTGCCAGCAGCTTAGAAGCGGGAGGCGCCTACGAGCAGTACTTC. It is translated as CASSLEAGGAYEQYF.

This chain joins TRBV30 and TRBJ2-1; TRBD2 agrees at 9 bases. After removal of 2 bases from V and 1 base from J, the junction contained 6 bases not matched to a gene. Germline loops: CDR1 GTSNPN, CDR2 SVGIG (reference sequence). The CDR3 is 16 amino acids. The CDR3 DNA is TGTGCCTGGAGTCTCTGGACTAGCGAGTCCTACAATGAGCAGTTCTTC. It codes for CAWSLWTSESYNEQFF. Drawing the rest from reference TRBV30 and TRBJ2-1, the complete variable domain is SQTIHQWPATLVQPVGSPLSLECTVEGTSNPNLYWYRQAAGRGLQLLFYSVGIGQISSEVPQNLSASRPQDRQFILSSKKLLLSDSGFYLCAWSLWTSESYNEQFFGPGTRLTVL.

This chain uses TRBV2 with TRBJ2-5; D is unresolved. V was clipped by 2 bases and J by 4 bases, with 8 bases between them. This CDR3 spans 13 amino acids. CDR1 is SNHLY and CDR2 is FYNNEI in the germline V gene. CDR3 sequence reads: CASSERSTETQYF. For the CDR3, the DNA is TGTGCCAGCAGTGAAAGGAGTACAGAGACCCAGTACTTC.

This chain links TRBV28 with TRBJ1-3; the D gene is possibly TRBD1 (6 bases). The CDR3 runs 16 residues. Per the germline V gene, CDR1 is MDHEN and CDR2 is SYDVKM. V lost 7 bases to trimming and J lost 0 bases, with 16 bases between them. The CDR3 loop is CASTQSGAPSGNTIYF. The DNA of the CDR3 is TGTGCCAGCACCCAATCGGGGGCACCCTCTGGAAACACCATATATTTT. Filled out from reference TRBV28 and TRBJ1-3, the complete variable domain reads DVKVTQSSRYLVKRTGEKVFLECVQDMDHENMFWYRQDPGLGLRLIYFSYDVKMKEKGDIPEGYSVSREKKERFSLILESASTNQTSMYLCASTQSGAPSGNTIYFGEGSWLTVV.

The CDR3 nucleotides read TGCACCAGCAGTCCGTGTAGCGGGAGCATCACCTACAATGAGCAGTTCTTC. This translates into CTSSPCSGSITYNEQFF. The rearrangement uses TRBV1 and TRBJ2-1; TRBD2, the table's D call, lacks a check against the DNA. TRBV1 has pseudogene status. The CDR3 loop spans 17 amino acids.

The chain combines TRBV28 with TRBJ2-1; 7 nucleotides align to TRBD1. This CDR3 has 15 amino acids. Losses at the gene ends were 1 base for V and 5 bases for J; bases not matched to a gene: 5. Germline CDR1 MDHEN, CDR2 SYDVKM. The CDR3 here is CASSLSTGQNNEQFF. CDR3 nucleotides: TGTGCCAGCAGTTTATCGACAGGGCAGAACAATGAGCAGTTCTTC.

The chain recombines TRBV4-1 with TRBJ1-1; 7 bases match TRBD1. V trimming: 6 bases; J trimming: 2 bases; junction bases outside the gene matches: 9. The germline CDR1 and CDR2 sequences are MGHRA and YSYEKL. The CDR3 extends over 15 amino acids. The CDR3 sequence is CASRESGTANTEAFF. The CDR3 bases are TGCGCCAGCAGGGAGTCCGGGACAGCAAACACTGAAGCTTTCTTT.

This clone was counted only a few times. The chain links TRBV7-2 to TRBJ2-1, with 9 bases identical to TRBD1. The junction had 4 bases not matched to a gene; V was cut back by 3 bases and J by 4 bases. In germline, CDR1 is SGHTA, CDR2 FQGNSA. This CDR3 has 15 amino acids. The CDR3 DNA follows: TGTGCCAGCAGCTTTGGGACAGGGATATACAATGAGCAGTTCTTC. It specifies CASSFGTGIYNEQFF.

The chain links TRBV5-1 to TRBJ2-5; D call uncertain. Deletions cut 1 base from V and 2 bases from J, with 12 bases between. This CDR3 spans 15 amino acids. The V gene's germline CDR1 is SGHRS and CDR2 YFSETQ. CDR3 protein: CASSLNLADQETQYF. CDR3 DNA sequence: TGCGCCAGCAGCTTGAATCTGGCCGATCAAGAGACCCAGTACTTC.

The chain employs TRBV5-6 and TRBJ1-2; D not resolved. The germline V gene encodes CDR1 SGHDT and CDR2 YYEEEE. The CDR3 is made up of 13 amino acids. V gave up 0 bases and J gave up 8 bases, with 11 bases separating them. For the CDR3, the DNA is TGTGCCAGCAGCTTGGAGGCGACATCAGGCTACACCTTC. This encodes CASSLEATSGYTF.

V and J are TRBV5-1 and TRBJ2-5; D is possibly TRBD1 (7 bases). V dropped 0 bases and J dropped 1 base, with 16 bases sitting between them. CDR1 and CDR2 from the germline V gene are SGHRS and YFSETQ. The CDR3 extends over 17 amino acids. This chain's CDR3 is CASSLGPSGGGQETQYF. The CDR3 DNA reads TGCGCCAGCAGCTTGGGCCCCTCAGGGGGAGGCCAAGAGACCCAGTACTTC.

This chain uses TRBV11-2 with TRBJ1-1; D might be TRBD1 (6 bases). Trimming removed 3 bases from V and 2 bases from J, with 13 bases in between. Per germline, CDR1 SGHAT and CDR2 FQNNGV. This CDR3 is 15 amino acids long. The CDR3 coding sequence is TGTGCCAGCAGCTTCCTCGGGACATCCAACACTGAAGCTTTCTTT. Translated, it gives CASSFLGTSNTEAFF.

This clone was seen a few times. The chain carries TRBV7-2 and TRBJ1-2; TRBD1 might be the D (5 bases). The CDR3 runs to 15 residues. Germline V gene data show CDR1 as SGHTA and CDR2 as FQGNSA. The ends were cut back, 4 bases at V and 0 bases at J, with 12 bases in the middle. The CDR3 reads CASSSRDATNYGYTF. CDR3 DNA: TGTGCCAGCAGCTCCAGGGACGCCACTAACTATGGCTACACCTTC.

This clone was detected a few times. The chain recombines TRBV7-6 with TRBJ2-7, with TRBD1 identical over 8 bases. Germline V gene lookup returns CDR1 SGHVS and CDR2 FNYEAQ. The length of the CDR3 is 15 residues. J lost 3 bases, V lost 1 base, and 5 bases had no gene match. CDR3 in amino acids: CASSLGQGMGYEQYF. CDR3 coding DNA: TGTGCCAGCAGCTTAGGACAGGGGATGGGCTACGAGCAGTACTTC. Complete variable domain (other parts from reference TRBV7-6 and TRBJ2-7): GAGVSQSPRYKVTKRGQDVALRCDPISGHVSLYWYRQALGQGPEFLTYFNYEAQQDKSGLPNDRFSAERPEGSISTLTIQRTEQRDSAMYRCASSLGQGMGYEQYFGPGTRLTVT.

The J gene is TRBJ2-3, the V gene TRBV2; D ambiguous. Germline CDR1 and CDR2: SNHLY and FYNNEI. The V end was cut by 3 bases, the J end by 3 bases, with 7 bases between. This CDR3 has 13 residues. The CDR3 is CASSDMGTDTQYF. In nucleotides, the CDR3 is TGTGCCAGCAGTGATATGGGGACAGATACGCAGTATTTT.

J is TRBJ2-7 and V is TRBV15, with TRBD1 matching over 7 bases. This CDR3 is 16 amino acids long. Germline values: CDR1 LNHNV, CDR2 YYDKDF (reference sequence). V lost 2 bases and J lost 3; bases outside the gene matches: 10. This CDR3 reads CATSRPPRQGDYEQYF. The DNA of the CDR3 is TGTGCCACCAGCAGACCCCCGAGGCAGGGGGACTACGAGCAGTACTTC.

The chain recombines TRBV7-3 with TRBJ2-3; 10 nucleotides align to TRBD2. Trimming removed 4 bases from V and 5 bases from J; junction bases left unmatched: 6. CDR3 length: 15 amino acids. CDR1 and CDR2 (germline): SGHTA, FQGTGA. CDR3 nucleotide sequence: TGTGCCAGCAGCTCTAGCGGGAGAAGGATAGATACGCAGTATTTT. This codes for CASSSSGRRIDTQYF. The variable domain in full, with the rest retrieved from reference TRBV7-3 and TRBJ2-3, is GAGVSQTPSNKVTEKGKYVELRCDPISGHTALYWYRQSLGQGPEFLIYFQGTGAADDSGLPNDRFFAVRPEGSVSTLKIQRTERGDSAVYLCASSSSGRRIDTQYFGPGTRLTVL.

V gene TRBV6-6 combines with J gene TRBJ2-3; 8 nucleotides match TRBD1. The V and J ends lost 4 bases and 5 bases, in that order; junction bases with no gene match: 5. CDR1 and CDR2 from the germline V gene are MNHNY and SVGAGI (reference sequence). CDR3 length equals 14 residues. The CDR3 here is CASSLGQEVDTQYF. The CDR3 region has the DNA TGTGCCAGCAGTTTGGGACAGGAAGTAGATACGCAGTATTTT.

The chain carries TRBV19 and TRBJ2-7; D possibly corresponds to TRBD1 (5 bases). Trimming took 3 bases from V and 4 from J, leaving 10 bases between them. Germline V gene lookup returns CDR1 LNHDA and CDR2 SQIVND (reference sequence). There are 13 residues in the CDR3. CDR3 region: CASSMGHRYEQYF. The CDR3 coding sequence is TGTGCCAGTAGTATGGGGCACCGTTACGAGCAGTACTTC.